This passage covers 23 T cell receptor beta chains from one sample sequenced in a study of regulatory T cells in long-lasting Graves disease. Construction of TCR beta libraries relied on iRepertoire HTBI primers and on Arm-PCR targeting CDR3 regions. One entry per CDR3 protein results from TCRdb running MiXCR on the multiplex PCR reads. The sample includes some 500,000 distinct CDR3 sequences, about 16% of them seen just once. The time point here: newly diagnosed GD, antithyroid drugs for less than 3 months. PBMC RNA served as the TCR library source. The same data also went into a second study, on T cells in Graves' hyperthyroidism and ophthalmopathy.

Sample: peripheral blood mononuclear cells (PBMCs), taken at new diagnosis, from a patient treated with antithyroid drugs. The receptors come from a woman between 40 and 65 years old with Graves disease.

This clonotype showed up many times. This chain connects TRBV10-3 to TRBJ1-1; no clear D gene. Trimming stripped 0 bases from V and 2 bases from J, with 10 bases between. CDR3 length: 15 amino acids. The germline CDR1 and CDR2 sequences are ENHRY and SYGVKD. CDR3 sequence (DNA): TGTGCCATCAGTGAGTCGAGGCTGGGCAACACTGAAGCTTTCTTT. Translation: CAISESRLGNTEAFF.

In this sample, this clonotype turned up a few times. The DNA of the CDR3 is TGTGCTAGTGGTTTGGCAGGGGGCAGCACCGGGGAGCTGTTTTTT. Translating gives CASGLAGGSTGELFF. The rearrangement joins TRBV12-5 to TRBJ2-2; TRBD1 matches 8 bases. The ends lost 1 base at V and 4 bases at J; junction bases unmatched: 2. Germline lookup yields CDR1 LGHNT and CDR2 FRNRAP. The CDR3 has 15 residues. The complete variable domain, with remaining parts taken from reference TRBV12-5 and TRBJ2-2, reads DARVTQTPRHKVTEMGQEVTMRCQPILGHNTVFWYRQTMMQGLELLAYFRNRAPLDDSGMPKDRFSAEMPDATLATLKIQPSEPRDSAVYFCASGLAGGSTGELFFGEGSRLTVL.

V and J are TRBV30 and TRBJ2-3; D not certain. V lost 1 base and J 5 bases, leaving 4 bases between the germline ends. The CDR3 extends over 11 amino acids. Germline assignment: CDR1 GTSNPN and CDR2 SVGIG (reference sequence). As DNA, the CDR3 is TGTGCCTGGAGTGGCGGAGATACGCAGTATTTT. Amino acids: CAWSGGDTQYF.

In its sample, this clonotype was seen many times. The chain recombines TRBV28 with TRBJ1-2; possible D gene TRBD1, 5 bases. Germline V CDR1 and CDR2: MDHEN, SYDVKM. The CDR3 runs 14 residues. Trimming took 3 bases from V and 7 from J, leaving 15 bases between them. CDR3 loop: CASSFGQGNGGYTF. CDR3 nucleotide sequence: TGTGCCAGCAGTTTCGGGCAGGGCAACGGTGGCTACACCTTC.

The chain is built from TRBV6-2 or TRBV6-3 and TRBJ2-2; D may be TRBD1 (7 bases). Trimming removed 7 bases at V and 0 bases at J, with 15 bases between. CDR3 length: 16 amino acids. Germline lookup yields CDR1 MNHEY and CDR2 SVGEGT. The CDR3 reads CASTIGGGTNTGELFF. Here the CDR3 DNA reads TGTGCCAGCACCATTGGAGGGGGCACGAACACCGGGGAGCTGTTTTTT.

In its sample, this clonotype was seen many times. This chain joins TRBV5-1 and TRBJ2-1; 10 bases line up with TRBD2. The V gene end was trimmed by 1 base and the J gene end by 2 bases; junction bases not matched to a gene: 3. The CDR3 is 16 residues long. Germline V gives CDR1 SGHRS, CDR2 YFSETQ. The CDR3 sequence is CASSLLAGAPYNEQFF. CDR3 coding DNA: TGCGCCAGCAGCTTGCTAGCGGGGGCGCCCTACAATGAGCAGTTCTTC.

This clonotype was counted a few times. The chain uses TRBV19 and TRBJ1-5; D is uncertain. Trimming left V 7 bases short and J 5 bases short, with 12 bases between. CDR3 length: 13 residues. The V gene's germline CDR1 is LNHDA and CDR2 SQIVND (reference sequence). The CDR3 loop reads CASNWGRDQPQHF. The DNA of the CDR3 is TGTGCCAGTAATTGGGGTCGGGATCAGCCCCAGCATTTT.

The table lists this clonotype with a few counts. This chain connects TRBV4-1 to TRBJ2-1; the match to TRBD2 covers 8 bases. Germline assignment: CDR1 MGHRA and CDR2 YSYEKL. This CDR3 spans 19 amino acids. Trimming removed 0 bases from V and 4 bases from J; junction bases left unmatched: 14. The chain's CDR3 is CASSQDRGGPFALYNEQFF. CDR3 sequence (DNA): TGCGCCAGCAGCCAAGACCGGGGGGGCCCTTTTGCTCTGTACAATGAGCAGTTCTTC.

This clonotype was counted at least ten times. The chain recombines TRBV20-1 with TRBJ2-7, with a tentative D call TRBD1 (6 bases). V was pared by 6 bases and J by 2 bases, with 17 bases between. Germline CDR1 is DFQATT and CDR2 is SNEGSKA (reference sequence). There are 14 residues in the CDR3. The DNA of the CDR3 is TGCAGTGCCAGCCTGCAGGGGATAACCTACGAGCAGTACTTC. This encodes CSASLQGITYEQYF.

This clonotype was seen ten or more times. V gene TRBV7-9 combines with J gene TRBJ2-1; no clear D gene. From germline, CDR1 is SEHNR and CDR2 FQNEAQ (reference sequence). The CDR3 covers 16 residues. Between the trimmed V and J ends, which lost 5 bases and 2 bases, there was a span of 16 bases. This CDR3 reads CASSPIFGRPYNEQFF. CDR3 coding DNA: TGTGCCAGCAGCCCGATCTTCGGACGGCCCTACAATGAGCAGTTCTTC. Full variable domain (missing parts from reference TRBV7-9 and TRBJ2-1): DTGVSQNPRHKITKRGQNVTFRCDPISEHNRLYWYRQTLGQGPEFLTYFQNEAQLEKSRLLSDRFSAERPKGSFSTLEIQRTEQGDSAMYLCASSPIFGRPYNEQFFGPGTRLTVL.

This clonotype was found many times. The chain couples TRBV7-3 to TRBJ2-7; the D is unclear. Trimming shortened V by 2 bases and J by 0 bases, and 8 bases separated the two germline ends. CDR1 and CDR2 from the germline V gene are SGHTA and FQGTGA. CDR3 size: 14 residues. The CDR3 protein is CASSLWGTSYEQYF. The CDR3 DNA reads TGTGCCAGCAGCTTATGGGGAACCTCCTACGAGCAGTACTTC. Full variable domain (missing parts from reference TRBV7-3 and TRBJ2-7): GAGVSQTPSNKVTEKGKYVELRCDPISGHTALYWYRQSLGQGPEFLIYFQGTGAADDSGLPNDRFFAVRPEGSVSTLKIQRTERGDSAVYLCASSLWGTSYEQYFGPGTRLTVT.

This clonotype has just a few counts. The chain uses TRBV20-1 and TRBJ1-2; tentatively, D is TRBD1 (5 bases). This CDR3 has 12 residues. Trimming took off 6 bases at V and 7 bases at J, with 15 bases between the two ends. Germline CDR1 is DFQATT and CDR2 is SNEGSKA (reference sequence). CDR3 in amino acids: CSASGHPGGYTF. In DNA form, the CDR3 reads TGCAGTGCAAGCGGACACCCCGGTGGCTACACCTTC.

This clonotype was recorded many times. V usage is TRBV5-1 and J usage is TRBJ1-6; D is undetermined. Germline V gene sequence: CDR1 SGHRS, CDR2 YFSETQ. Deletions cut 1 base from V and 4 bases from J, with 12 bases between. CDR3 length: 16 residues. CDR3 amino acids: CASSLTRPNYNSPLHF. For the CDR3, the DNA is TGCGCCAGCAGCTTGACACGACCGAATTATAATTCACCCCTCCACTTT.

This clonotype was detected a few times. A read error may be the cause here, since a much bigger clone is one base away. The rearrangement joins TRBV12-3 or TRBV12-4 to TRBJ1-1; 7 bases fit TRBD1. Trimming took 5 bases from V and 7 from J; bases not matched to a gene: 13. There are 15 residues in the CDR3. The CDR3 sequence: CASSTPTGLEGEAFF. The DNA for the CDR3 is TGTGCCAGCAGTACCCCGACAGGGTTGGAGGGTGAAGCTTTCTTT.

The rearrangement links TRBV9 to TRBJ1-6; no clear D. The CDR3 has 16 residues. Trimming took 0 bases from V and 0 from J, leaving 7 bases between them. The germline V gene encodes CDR1 SGDLS and CDR2 YYNGEE. The DNA of the CDR3 is TGTGCCAGCAGCGTAGATCCGGGCTCCTATAATTCACCCCTCCACTTT. This encodes CASSVDPGSYNSPLHF.

The chain recombines TRBV30 with TRBJ1-1; a weak D match, TRBD1 (5 bases). Germline CDR1 is GTSNPN and CDR2 is SVGIG (reference sequence). The V end was cut by 0 bases, the J end by 5 bases, with 16 bases between. This CDR3 has 15 residues. CDR3 sequence reads: CAWSVQEGVVTEAFF. In DNA form, the CDR3 reads TGTGCCTGGAGTGTACAAGAAGGGGTTGTGACTGAAGCTTTCTTT.

V is TRBV5-1 and J is TRBJ1-1; D is unresolved. CDR1 is SGHRS and CDR2 is YFSETQ in the germline V gene. The germline V and J ends were trimmed by 0 bases and 5 bases, with 17 bases remaining between them. The CDR3 is made up of 16 amino acids. CDR3 sequence reads: CASSLAPGRAETEAFF. Written as DNA, the CDR3 is TGCGCCAGCAGCTTGGCTCCCGGGAGGGCCGAGACTGAAGCTTTCTTT.

The V call is TRBV9, the J call TRBJ2-1; tentative D call: TRBD1 (6 bases). CDR1 and CDR2 from the germline V gene are SGDLS and YYNGEE. Trimming shortened V by 0 bases and J by 2 bases, and 12 bases separated the two germline ends. The CDR3 sequence is 16 residues long. CDR3: CASSVEQGGTYNEQFF. CDR3 in DNA: TGTGCCAGCAGCGTAGAACAGGGCGGTACCTACAATGAGCAGTTCTTC. Full variable domain (rest looked up from reference TRBV9 and TRBJ2-1): DSGVTQTPKHLITATGQRVTLRCSPRSGDLSVYWYQQSLDQGLQFLIQYYNGEERAKGNILERFSAQQFPDLHSELNLSSLELGDSALYFCASSVEQGGTYNEQFFGPGTRLTVL.

This clonotype showed up just a few times. This chain links TRBV7-6 with TRBJ2-4; maybe TRBD1 (7 bases). V shed 3 bases and J shed 8 bases, with 14 bases lying between them. The CDR3 is made up of 14 amino acids. Germline CDR1 reads SGHVS; CDR2 reads FNYEAQ. CDR3 protein: CASSFDREADIQYF. In DNA, the CDR3 is TGTGCCAGCAGCTTTGACAGGGAGGCAGACATTCAGTACTTC.

There are many counts of this clonotype. The chain couples TRBV5-1 to TRBJ2-1, with D perhaps TRBD1 (6 bases). This CDR3 has 15 amino acids. Germline V lookup: CDR1 SGHRS, CDR2 YFSETQ. Deletions cut 1 base from V and 1 base from J, with 9 bases between. CDR3: CASSLLGQSYNEQFF. CDR3 coding DNA: TGCGCCAGCAGCTTGTTAGGACAGTCCTACAATGAGCAGTTCTTC.

The gene calls are TRBV10-3 and TRBJ2-1; 11 bases agree with TRBD2. Germline trimming cut 0 bases from V and 6 bases from J; bases unmatched to any gene: 4. The CDR3 length is 16 residues. Germline CDR1 is ENHRY and CDR2 is SYGVKD. CDR3 residues: CAISESTGLAVNEQFF. CDR3 DNA: TGTGCCATCAGTGAGTCAACGGGACTAGCGGTCAATGAGCAGTTCTTC.

This clonotype was observed at least ten times. J is TRBJ1-4 and V is TRBV18; tentative D call: TRBD1 (6 bases). CDR1 and CDR2 from the germline V gene are KGHSH and LQKENI. The CDR3 extends over 16 amino acids. Trimming pared 3 bases from V and 6 bases from J, leaving 17 bases between. The CDR3 reads CASSPYRAGVDEKLFF. Written as DNA, the CDR3 is TGTGCCAGCTCACCCTACCGTGCAGGGGTCGATGAAAAACTGTTTTTT. The full variable domain, in which reference TRBV18 and TRBJ1-4 provide the parts outside the CDR3, is NAGVMQNPRHLVRRRGQEARLRCSPMKGHSHVYWYRQLPEEGLKFMVYLQKENIIDESGMPKERFSAEFPKEGPSILRIQQVVRGDSAAYFCASSPYRAGVDEKLFFGSGTQLSVL.

The chain joins TRBV10-3 to TRBJ1-2; D is possibly TRBD1 (5 bases). V was pared by 11 bases and J by 8 bases, with 15 bases between. CDR3 length: 11 residues. Per germline, CDR1 ENHRY and CDR2 SYGVKD. CDR3 DNA: TGTGCCGCATCCTCAGGGATCGGCTACACCTTC. It is translated as CAASSGIGYTF.